A selection of T cell receptor beta chains follows, all from one sample in a study of vaccination and CD4 T cells after COVID-19. No antigen has been assigned to these receptors. TCRdb analysed the PCR reads with MiXCR anew, one entry per CDR3 protein. The sample includes 11,000 to 15,000 distinct CDR3 sequences, 35% to 55% of them seen just once. Sequences were obtained from CD4+ T cells from blood, cultured in vitro. The receptors were sampled from a human donor who had recovered from COVID-19. The CDR3 runs from the conserved cysteine through the conserved F or W. The D gene is left open where the match is weak. A clone size is listed for some rows: how often the clone was seen (once, few, many), or a class if it is expanded.

>14|.|TRBJ1-1|.|TRBV9
CASSFTGGNTEAFF
TGTGCCAGCAGTTTCACTGGGGGGAACACTGAAGCTTTCTTT
>16|.|TRBJ2-2|.|TRBV12-3/TRBV12-4
CASSLPRLGGTGELFF
TGTGCCAGCAGTTTACCCAGACTAGGCGGTACCGGGGAGCTGTTTTTT
>17|.|TRBJ2-7|TRBD1|TRBV6-1
CASSRGTGGNLHYEQYF
TGTGCCAGCAGCAGGGGGACAGGGGGCAACCTTCACTACGAGCAGTACTTC
>16|.|TRBJ1-2|TRBD1|TRBV5-1
CASSLMTGGEIGGYTF
TGCGCCAGCAGCCTCATGACAGGGGGCGAGATCGGTGGCTACACCTTC
>17|few|TRBJ1-5|TRBD1|TRBV19
CASMAQGGDRVNQPQHF
TGTGCCAGTATGGCCCAAGGGGGGGACAGAGTCAATCAGCCCCAGCATTTT
>14|.|TRBJ1-3|.|TRBV3-1
CASSQEQMRNTIYF
TGTGCCAGCAGCCAAGAACAAATGAGAAACACCATATATTTT
>14|few|TRBJ1-1|TRBD1|TRBV20-1
CSATSGQGNSEAFF
TGCAGTGCTACCTCGGGACAGGGAAATTCTGAAGCTTTCTTT
>14|.|TRBJ1-2|.|TRBV19
CASSTDRANYGYTF
TGTGCCAGTAGTACCGACAGAGCTAACTATGGCTACACCTTC
>14|.|TRBJ2-3|TRBD1|TRBV9
CASSVDTGVDTQYF
TGTGCCAGCAGCGTAGACACAGGGGTAGATACGCAGTATTTT
>15|.|TRBJ1-3|.|TRBV11-1
CASSLEGSAGNTIYF
TGTGCCAGCAGCTTAGAGGGGTCGGCTGGAAACACCATATATTTT
>13|.|TRBJ1-1|.|TRBV7-6
CASSLMEYTEAFF
TGTGCCAGCAGCTTAATGGAGTACACTGAAGCTTTCTTT
>12|.|TRBJ1-1|.|TRBV7-9
CASSFGNTEAFF
TGTGCCAGCAGCTTTGGGAACACTGAAGCTTTCTTT
>16|.|TRBJ2-3|TRBD2|TRBV20-1
CSASMRLAGGPDTQYF
TGCAGTGCTAGTATGAGACTAGCGGGGGGGCCGGATACGCAGTATTTT
>12|.|TRBJ1-1|.|TRBV7-9
CASSPSDERAFF
TGTGCCAGCAGCCCATCGGACGAACGAGCTTTCTTT
>14|few|TRBJ1-6|.|TRBV12-5
CASGSDSGYSPLHF
TGTGCTAGTGGTTCCGACTCCGGGTACTCACCCCTCCACTTT
>15|.|TRBJ1-1|.|TRBV5-4
CASSPREGMNTEAFF
TGTGCCAGCAGCCCGAGGGAGGGCATGAACACTGAAGCTTTCTTT
>17|.|TRBJ1-5|.|TRBV7-8
CASSSPRRFRDSDTQHF
TGTGCCAGCAGCTCGCCCAGGAGATTCAGGGACTCAGATACGCAGCATTTT
>16|.|TRBJ1-1|.|TRBV7-9
CASSLSFWGADTEAFF
TGTGCCAGCAGCTTGTCGTTTTGGGGGGCGGACACTGAAGCTTTCTTT
>12|few|TRBJ1-1|TRBD1|TRBV20-1
CSARQGGTEAFF
TGCAGTGCCCGCCAGGGGGGCACTGAAGCTTTCTTT
>20|few|TRBJ1-5|TRBD1|TRBV6-2/TRBV6-3
CASSYGTGGKSLGSNQPQHF
TGTGCCAGCAGTTACGGGACAGGGGGCAAGAGTTTGGGTAGCAATCAGCCCCAGCATTTT
>15|.|TRBJ1-1|.|TRBV2
CASSEGIVLGTEAFF
TGTGCCAGCAGTGAAGGGATAGTTCTTGGTACTGAAGCTTTCTTT
>15|.|TRBJ1-1|.|TRBV19
CASSYLQVPNTEAFF
TGTGCCAGTAGTTACCTACAGGTCCCGAACACTGAAGCTTTCTTT
>15|few|TRBJ2-1|TRBD2|TRBV2
CASTQSGALEVEQFF
TGTGCCAGCACTCAGAGCGGGGCCCTAGAGGTTGAGCAGTTCTTC
>15|.|TRBJ1-1|.|TRBV5-4
CASSWGSGQLTEAFF
TGTGCCAGCAGCTGGGGCTCCGGACAGCTTACTGAAGCTTTCTTT
>13|.|TRBJ1-2|.|TRBV6-1
CASSEIGIRGGTF
TGTGCCAGCAGTGAAATTGGGATTCGAGGCGGCACCTTC
>13|.|TRBJ2-5|.|TRBV20-1
CSARASEGETQYF
TGCAGTGCTAGAGCTAGCGAAGGGGAGACCCAGTACTTC
>15|.|TRBJ2-7|.|TRBV11-2
CASSLYGQGLGEQYF
TGTGCCAGCAGCTTATATGGGCAGGGGCTTGGGGAGCAGTACTTC
>14|.|TRBJ1-5|TRBD1|TRBV12-3/TRBV12-4
CASSFTGGGQPQHF
TGTGCCAGCAGTTTTACAGGGGGCGGTCAGCCCCAGCATTTT
>14|few|TRBJ2-7|.|TRBV5-1
CASSPEGGNYEQYF
TGCGCCAGCAGCCCCGAGGGGGGTAACTACGAGCAGTACTTC
>14|.|TRBJ2-1|.|TRBV6-5
CASSYGVGRDEQFF
TGTGCCAGCAGTTACGGGGTAGGGCGGGATGAGCAGTTCTTC
>14|few|TRBJ1-2|.|TRBV6-5
CASSFGFEAGGYTF
TGTGCCAGCAGTTTCGGGTTTGAAGCGGGTGGCTACACCTTC
>16|.|TRBJ1-6|TRBD1|TRBV19
CASSRTGTGGGSPLHF
TGTGCCAGTAGCCGGACCGGGACAGGGGGCGGTTCACCCCTCCACTTT
>15|.|TRBJ2-3|TRBD1|TRBV7-8
CASSFSGTGADTQYF
TGTGCCAGCAGCTTTTCAGGGACAGGGGCAGATACGCAGTATTTT
>15|.|TRBJ1-1|TRBD1|TRBV5-1
CASSLQGTPNTEAFF
TGCGCCAGCAGCTTACAGGGGACTCCCAACACTGAAGCTTTCTTT
>17|.|TRBJ2-6|.|TRBV5-1
CASSFRWVVGGANVLTF
TGCGCCAGCAGCTTTAGGTGGGTCGTAGGAGGGGCCAACGTCCTGACTTTC
>11|few|TRBJ2-5|.|TRBV9
CASSEGETQYF
TGTGCCAGCAGCGAGGGGGAGACCCAGTACTTC
>14|few|TRBJ1-5|.|TRBV2
CASSEGPFNQPQHF
TGTGCCAGCAGTGAGGGGCCTTTTAATCAGCCCCAGCATTTT
>16|.|TRBJ2-2|.|TRBV7-6
CASSPTQGSNTGELFF
TGTGCCAGCAGCCCAACCCAGGGGTCGAACACCGGGGAGCTGTTTTTT
>13|.|TRBJ1-1|.|TRBV7-9
CASSRGVNTEAFF
TGTGCCAGCAGCCGAGGGGTGAACACTGAAGCTTTCTTT
>13|.|TRBJ2-1|.|TRBV7-2
CASSLSRGNEQFF
TGTGCCAGCAGCTTGAGCAGGGGCAATGAGCAGTTCTTC
>13|.|TRBJ2-7|.|TRBV15
CATSRFWGYEQYF
TGTGCCACCAGCAGATTTTGGGGCTACGAGCAGTACTTC
>18|.|TRBJ2-7|.|TRBV6-1
CASSEWVSSFTVDYEQYF
TGTGCCAGCAGTGAATGGGTCAGCAGTTTTACCGTCGACTACGAGCAGTACTTC
>12|.|TRBJ1-2|.|TRBV12-5
CASGFPEDGYTF
TGTGCTAGTGGTTTCCCAGAAGATGGCTACACCTTC
>14|few|TRBJ2-5|.|TRBV30
CAWSWGGYQETQYF
TGTGCCTGGAGTTGGGGCGGGTACCAAGAGACCCAGTACTTC
>13|.|TRBJ2-3|.|TRBV20-1
CSARDGGPDTQYF
TGCAGTGCTAGAGATGGGGGACCAGATACGCAGTATTTT
>16|.|TRBJ1-2|TRBD1|TRBV30
CAWTGGGAGGSYGYTF
TGTGCCTGGACCGGAGGGGGGGCAGGGGGTTCCTATGGCTACACCTTC
>12|.|TRBJ1-2|.|TRBV24-1
CATCRRLSGYTF
TGTGCCACCTGCAGGAGGCTGAGCGGCTACACCTTC
>17|.|TRBJ2-6|.|TRBV18
CASSPTTGLDGANVLTF
TGTGCCAGCTCACCTACCACAGGCCTGGACGGGGCCAACGTCCTGACTTTC
>13|few|TRBJ1-2|.|TRBV7-9
CASSLEKGSGYTF
TGTGCCAGCAGCTTAGAAAAGGGAAGTGGCTACACCTTC
>13|.|TRBJ2-3|.|TRBV7-8
CASSLAQLDTQYF
TGTGCCAGCAGCCTCGCACAATTAGATACGCAGTATTTT
>17|few|TRBJ1-1|TRBD1|TRBV7-2
CASRAKDRWAQNTEAFF
TGTGCCAGCAGAGCAAAGGACAGGTGGGCCCAGAACACTGAAGCTTTCTTT
>18|.|TRBJ1-2|TRBD1|TRBV5-6
CASSLLSDRGRVDHGYTF
TGTGCCAGCAGCTTATTATCCGACAGGGGGCGCGTGGATCATGGCTACACCTTC
>13|.|TRBJ2-3|TRBD2|TRBV7-2
CASSPRLAATQYF
TGTGCCAGCAGCCCCCGACTAGCGGCTACGCAGTATTTT
>14|once|TRBJ1-1|.|TRBV2
CASSFGQLNTEAFF
TGTGCCAGCAGCTTTGGACAACTGAACACTGAAGCTTTCTTT
>14|.|TRBJ1-4|TRBD1|TRBV12-3/TRBV12-4
CASSSTGGAQKLFF
TGTGCCAGCAGTTCGACAGGGGGCGCGCAGAAACTGTTTTTT
>15|few|TRBJ1-2|.|TRBV6-1
CASSEPGQPNYGYTF
TGTGCCAGCAGTGAACCCGGACAGCCCAACTATGGCTACACCTTC
>15|few|TRBJ1-5|TRBD1|TRBV20-1
CSARDRVGGNQPQHF
TGCAGTGCTCGGGACAGGGTGGGTGGGAATCAGCCCCAGCATTTT
>14|few|TRBJ2-7|.|TRBV12-3/TRBV12-4
CASRSRGGGYEQYF
TGTGCCAGCAGATCCCGCGGAGGAGGGTACGAGCAGTACTTC
>17|few|TRBJ1-1|TRBD1|TRBV12-5
CASGLYPWGQGRTEAFF
TGTGCTAGTGGTTTGTACCCGTGGGGACAGGGGCGGACTGAAGCTTTCTTT
>16|.|TRBJ2-1|.|TRBV25-1
CASSDSAGPSYNEQFF
TGTGCCAGCAGTGATTCTGCGGGCCCCTCCTACAATGAGCAGTTCTTC